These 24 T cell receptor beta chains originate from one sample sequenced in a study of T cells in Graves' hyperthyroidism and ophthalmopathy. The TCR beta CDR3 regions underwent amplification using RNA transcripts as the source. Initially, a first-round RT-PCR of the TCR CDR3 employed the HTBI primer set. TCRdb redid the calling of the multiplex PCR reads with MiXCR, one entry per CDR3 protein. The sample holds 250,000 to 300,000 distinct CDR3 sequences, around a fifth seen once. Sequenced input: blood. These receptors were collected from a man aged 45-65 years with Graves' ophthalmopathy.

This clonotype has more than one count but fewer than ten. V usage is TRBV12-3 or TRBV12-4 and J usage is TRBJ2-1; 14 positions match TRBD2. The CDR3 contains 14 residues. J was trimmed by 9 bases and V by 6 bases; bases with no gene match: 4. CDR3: CASRGLAGASEQFF. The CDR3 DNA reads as TGTGCCAGCAGGGGACTAGCGGGAGCAAGTGAGCAGTTCTTC.

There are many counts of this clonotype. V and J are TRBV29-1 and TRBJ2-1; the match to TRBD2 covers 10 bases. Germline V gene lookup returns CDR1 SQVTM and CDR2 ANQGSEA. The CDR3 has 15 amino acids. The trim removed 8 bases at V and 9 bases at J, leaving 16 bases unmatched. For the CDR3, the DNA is TGCAGCCTGGCTGGGCACTCTAGCGGGAGTACTGAGCAGTTCTTC. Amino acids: CSLAGHSSGSTEQFF.

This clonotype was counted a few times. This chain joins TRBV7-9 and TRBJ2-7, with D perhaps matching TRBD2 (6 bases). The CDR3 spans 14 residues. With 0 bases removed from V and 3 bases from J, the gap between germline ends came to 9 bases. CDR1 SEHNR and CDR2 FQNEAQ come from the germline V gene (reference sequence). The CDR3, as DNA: TGTGCCAGCAGCTTAGCCCCTAGCGACTACGAGCAGTACTTC. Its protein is CASSLAPSDYEQYF.

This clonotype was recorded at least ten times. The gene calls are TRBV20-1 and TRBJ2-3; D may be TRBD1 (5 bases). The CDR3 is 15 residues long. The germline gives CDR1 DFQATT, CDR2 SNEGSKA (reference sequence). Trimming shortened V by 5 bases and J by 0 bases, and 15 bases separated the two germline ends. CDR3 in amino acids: CSARPRGASTDTQYF. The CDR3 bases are TGCAGTGCTCGCCCAAGGGGCGCGAGCACAGATACGCAGTATTTT.

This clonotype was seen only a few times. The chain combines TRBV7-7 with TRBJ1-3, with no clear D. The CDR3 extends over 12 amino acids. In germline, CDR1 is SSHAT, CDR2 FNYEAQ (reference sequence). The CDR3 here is CALDTSGNTIYF. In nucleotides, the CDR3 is TGTGCTCTGGATACCTCTGGAAACACCATATATTTT.

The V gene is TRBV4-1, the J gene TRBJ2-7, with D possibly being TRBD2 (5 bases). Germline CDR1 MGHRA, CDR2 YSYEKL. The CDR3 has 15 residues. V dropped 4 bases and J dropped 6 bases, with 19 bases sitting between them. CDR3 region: CASSLSPGSPLEQYF. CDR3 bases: TGCGCCAGCAGCCTATCACCGGGATCCCCCCTCGAGCAGTACTTC.

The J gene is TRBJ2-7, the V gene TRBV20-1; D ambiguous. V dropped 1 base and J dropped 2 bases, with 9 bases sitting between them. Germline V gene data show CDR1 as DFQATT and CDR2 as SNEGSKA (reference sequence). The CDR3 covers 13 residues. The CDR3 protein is CSARARTPYEQYF. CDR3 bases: TGCAGTGCTAGAGCCCGGACCCCCTACGAGCAGTACTTC.

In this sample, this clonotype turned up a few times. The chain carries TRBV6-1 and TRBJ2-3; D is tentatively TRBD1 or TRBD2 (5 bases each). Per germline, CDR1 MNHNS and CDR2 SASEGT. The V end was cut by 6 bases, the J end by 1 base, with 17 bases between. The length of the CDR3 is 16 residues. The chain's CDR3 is CASSPGNIGGTDTQYF. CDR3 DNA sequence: TGTGCCAGCAGCCCGGGAAATATAGGGGGCACAGATACGCAGTATTTT.

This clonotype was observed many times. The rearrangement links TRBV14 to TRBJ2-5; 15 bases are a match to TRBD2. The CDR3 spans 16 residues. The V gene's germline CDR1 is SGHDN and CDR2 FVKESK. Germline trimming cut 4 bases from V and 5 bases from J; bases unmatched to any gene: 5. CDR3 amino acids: CASSPPGTSGRETQYF. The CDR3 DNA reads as TGTGCCAGCAGCCCTCCCGGGACTAGCGGGAGGGAGACCCAGTACTTC.

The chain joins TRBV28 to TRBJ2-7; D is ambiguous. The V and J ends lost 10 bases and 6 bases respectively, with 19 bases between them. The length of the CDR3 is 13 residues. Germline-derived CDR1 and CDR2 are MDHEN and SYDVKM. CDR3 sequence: CATIRPIVFEQYF. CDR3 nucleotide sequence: TGTGCCACCATTCGCCCCATTGTATTCGAGCAGTACTTC.

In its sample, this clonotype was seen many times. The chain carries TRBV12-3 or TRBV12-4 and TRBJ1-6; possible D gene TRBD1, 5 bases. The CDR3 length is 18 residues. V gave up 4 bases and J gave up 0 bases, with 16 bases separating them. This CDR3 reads CASSSPQAGSSYNSPLHF. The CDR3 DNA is TGTGCCAGCAGTTCGCCCCAGGCAGGGAGCTCCTATAATTCACCCCTCCACTTT.

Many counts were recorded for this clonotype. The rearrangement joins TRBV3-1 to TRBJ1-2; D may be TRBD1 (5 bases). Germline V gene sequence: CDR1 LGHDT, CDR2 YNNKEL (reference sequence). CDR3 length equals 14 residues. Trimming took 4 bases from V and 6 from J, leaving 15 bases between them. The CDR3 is CASSPSAGAHGYTF. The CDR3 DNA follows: TGTGCCAGCAGCCCATCAGCCGGGGCCCATGGCTACACCTTC.

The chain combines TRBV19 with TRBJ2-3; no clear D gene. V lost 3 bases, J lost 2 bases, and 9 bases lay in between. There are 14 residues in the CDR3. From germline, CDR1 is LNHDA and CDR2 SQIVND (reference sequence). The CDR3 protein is CASSISVSTDTQYF. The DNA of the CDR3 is TGTGCCAGTAGTATCTCTGTCTCCACAGATACGCAGTATTTT.

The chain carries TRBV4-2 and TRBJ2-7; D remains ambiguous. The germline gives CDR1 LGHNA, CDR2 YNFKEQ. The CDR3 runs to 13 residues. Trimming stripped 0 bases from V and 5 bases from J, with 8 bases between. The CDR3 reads CASSQDLADEQYF. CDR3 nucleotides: TGTGCCAGCAGCCAAGACTTGGCGGACGAGCAGTACTTC.

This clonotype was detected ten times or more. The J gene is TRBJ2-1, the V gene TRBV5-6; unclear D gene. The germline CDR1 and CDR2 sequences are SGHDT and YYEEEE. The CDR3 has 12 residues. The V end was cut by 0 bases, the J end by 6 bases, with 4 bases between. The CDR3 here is CASSLGVNEQFF. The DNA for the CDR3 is TGTGCCAGCAGCTTGGGCGTCAATGAGCAGTTCTTC.

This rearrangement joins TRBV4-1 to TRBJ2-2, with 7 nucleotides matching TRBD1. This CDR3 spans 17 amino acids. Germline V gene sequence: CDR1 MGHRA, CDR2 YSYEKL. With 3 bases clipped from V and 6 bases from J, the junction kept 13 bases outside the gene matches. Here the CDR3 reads CASSHFARTGTSGELFF. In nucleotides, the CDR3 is TGCGCCAGCAGCCATTTCGCCCGGACAGGAACGTCCGGGGAGCTGTTTTTT.

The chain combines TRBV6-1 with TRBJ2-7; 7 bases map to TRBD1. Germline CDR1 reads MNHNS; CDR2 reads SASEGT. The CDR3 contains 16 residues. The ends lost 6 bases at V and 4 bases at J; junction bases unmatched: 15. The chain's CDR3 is CASSQRQGTEPYEQYF. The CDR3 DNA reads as TGTGCCAGCAGCCAGCGCCAAGGGACAGAACCTTACGAGCAGTACTTC.

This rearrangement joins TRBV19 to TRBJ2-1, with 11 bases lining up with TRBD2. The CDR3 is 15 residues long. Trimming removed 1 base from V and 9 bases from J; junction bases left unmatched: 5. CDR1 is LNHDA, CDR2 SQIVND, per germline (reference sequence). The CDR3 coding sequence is TGTGCCAGTAGTATAGGACTAGCGGGACAATCTGAGCAGTTCTTC. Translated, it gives CASSIGLAGQSEQFF.

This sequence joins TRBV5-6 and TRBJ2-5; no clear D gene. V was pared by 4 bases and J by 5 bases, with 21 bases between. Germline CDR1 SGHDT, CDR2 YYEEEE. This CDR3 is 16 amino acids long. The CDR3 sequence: CASSPPPQRILETQYF. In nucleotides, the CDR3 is TGTGCCAGCAGCCCCCCCCCACAGCGTATCTTGGAGACCCAGTACTTC. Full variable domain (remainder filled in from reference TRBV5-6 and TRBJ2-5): DAGVTQSPTHLIKTRGQQVTLRCSPKSGHDTVSWYQQALGQGPQFIFQYYEEEERQRGNFPDRFSGHQFPNYSSELNVNALLLGDSALYLCASSPPPQRILETQYFGPGTRLLVL.

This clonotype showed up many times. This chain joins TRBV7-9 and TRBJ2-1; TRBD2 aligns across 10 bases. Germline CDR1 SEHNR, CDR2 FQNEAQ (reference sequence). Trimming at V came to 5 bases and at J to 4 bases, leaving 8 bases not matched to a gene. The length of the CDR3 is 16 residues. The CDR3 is CASSTVLAGKYNEQFF. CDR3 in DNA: TGTGCCAGCAGCACCGTACTAGCGGGGAAATACAATGAGCAGTTCTTC.

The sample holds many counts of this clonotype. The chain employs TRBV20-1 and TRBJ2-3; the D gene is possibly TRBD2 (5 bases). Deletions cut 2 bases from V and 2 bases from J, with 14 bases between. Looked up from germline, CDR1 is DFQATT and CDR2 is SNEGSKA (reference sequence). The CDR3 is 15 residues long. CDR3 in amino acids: CSARFPSGNTDTQYF. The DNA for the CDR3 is TGCAGTGCTAGATTTCCCTCGGGGAACACAGATACGCAGTATTTT.

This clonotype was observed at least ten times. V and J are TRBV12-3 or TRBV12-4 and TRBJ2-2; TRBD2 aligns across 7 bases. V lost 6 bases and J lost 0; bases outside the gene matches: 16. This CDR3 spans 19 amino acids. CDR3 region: CASSKGSIAAGPNTGELFF. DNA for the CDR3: TGTGCCAGCAGCAAGGGATCCATTGCAGCGGGGCCGAACACCGGGGAGCTGTTTTTT.

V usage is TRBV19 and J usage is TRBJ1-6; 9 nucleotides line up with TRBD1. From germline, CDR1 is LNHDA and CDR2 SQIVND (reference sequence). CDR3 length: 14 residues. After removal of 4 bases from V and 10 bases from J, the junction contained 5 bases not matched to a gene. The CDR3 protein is CASSTGTGTSPLHF. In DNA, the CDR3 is TGTGCCAGTAGTACCGGGACAGGGACGTCACCCCTCCACTTT.

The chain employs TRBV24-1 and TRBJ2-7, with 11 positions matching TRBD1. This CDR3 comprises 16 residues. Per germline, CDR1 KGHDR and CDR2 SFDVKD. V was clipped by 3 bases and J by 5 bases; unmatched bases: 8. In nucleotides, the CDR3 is TGTGCCACCAGTGATCCCCGGGACAGGGGGAACCACGAGCAGTACTTC. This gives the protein CATSDPRDRGNHEQYF.